The 2 T cell receptor beta chains below come from one sample, sequenced in a study of T-cell reconstitution after alpha-beta-depleted transplantation in children. Using unique molecular identifiers, the investigators prepared the TCRbeta library. MiXCR, applied by TCRdb to the PCR reads, yields one record per CDR3 protein. The data contain over 300,000 distinct CDR3 sequences, 10% of them singletons. The sample in question was PBMCs from the stem cell graft donor, obtained from the stem cell graft. Source of these receptors: a human donor who donated a stem cell graft to a child with acute lymphoblastic leukemia.

This clonotype has at least ten counts. The V call is TRBV20-1, the J call TRBJ2-6; 7 positions match TRBD1. The CDR3 has 14 amino acids. Germline V gene lookup returns CDR1 DFQATT and CDR2 SNEGSKA (reference sequence). Trimming took 6 bases from V and 2 from J; bases not matched to a gene: 4. CDR3 DNA: TGCAGTGCGGCGACAGGGACTGGGGCCAACGTCCTGACTTTC. Protein: CSAATGTGANVLTF.

The CDR3 here is CARGDRDYEQYF. The CDR3, as DNA: TGTGCCAGGGGGGACAGGGACTACGAGCAGTACTTC. The rearrangement joins TRBV2 to TRBJ2-7, with 9 bases matching TRBD1. Trimming cost V 9 bases and J 3 bases; bases outside gene matches: 3. The CDR3 sequence is 12 residues long. Germline values: CDR1 SNHLY, CDR2 FYNNEI.